These 30 T cell receptor beta chains share one sample of origin, sequenced in a study of T cell changes during pregnancy in multiple sclerosis. The method was immunoSEQ multiplex PCR; TCRdb's version includes in-frame clones alone and lacks a portion of them. The sample yields approximately 110,000 clones, roughly 92% seen once. The material sequenced was peripheral blood, taken after pregnancy. These receptors were obtained from a female donor with multiple sclerosis, enrolled in a pregnancy study.

The chain has TRBV7-9 and TRBJ2-5; a possible D gene is TRBD2 (6 bases). This CDR3 is built from 16 residues. The germline V gene encodes CDR1 SEHNR and CDR2 FQNEAQ (reference sequence). V was clipped by 1 base and J by 5 bases, with 17 bases between them. Here the CDR3 reads CASSLDTWGEEETQYF. The CDR3 DNA follows: TGTGCCAGCAGCTTAGATACGTGGGGGGAGGAGGAGACCCAGTACTTC.

The V call is TRBV7-9, the J call TRBJ2-3; D remains ambiguous. This CDR3 contains 13 residues. Germline CDR1 SEHNR, CDR2 FQNEAQ (reference sequence). The ends were cut back, 2 bases at V and 6 bases at J, with 9 bases in the middle. For the CDR3, the DNA is TGTGCCAGCAGCTTATCCCTGGAGGATACGCAGTATTTT. Its translation is CASSLSLEDTQYF.

V is TRBV2 and J is TRBJ2-5; D gene unclear. Trimming removed 1 base from V and 4 bases from J, with 13 bases in between. The CDR3 totals 15 residues. Germline V gene lookup returns CDR1 SNHLY and CDR2 FYNNEI. The CDR3 DNA follows: TGTGCCAGCAGTGAAGGGGTACTCGGAGTAGAGACCCAGTACTTC. Protein: CASSEGVLGVETQYF.

The gene calls are TRBV7-9 and TRBJ2-7; 8 bases align to TRBD2. J gave up 3 bases and V 5 bases, and 9 bases lay outside the gene matches. Germline V gene sequence: CDR1 SEHNR, CDR2 FQNEAQ (reference sequence). The length of the CDR3 is 15 residues. The CDR3 DNA is TGTGCCAGCAGCCCCCGGGGGGGACGATACTACGAGCAGTACTTC. It specifies CASSPRGGRYYEQYF.

This clone occurred once. The chain joins TRBV2 to TRBJ2-5, with D possibly being TRBD2 (6 bases). Germline loops: CDR1 SNHLY, CDR2 FYNNEI. The CDR3 extends over 14 amino acids. Trimming took 7 bases from V and 0 from J, leaving 12 bases between them. The CDR3 nucleotides are TGTGCCAGCAAAGATATAGCGGACCAAGAGACCCAGTACTTC. It yields the protein CASKDIADQETQYF. The variable domain in full, with the rest retrieved from reference TRBV2 and TRBJ2-5, is EPEVTQTPSHQVTQMGQEVILRCVPISNHLYFYWYRQILGQKVEFLVSFYNNEISEKSEIFDDQFSVERPDGSNFTLKIRSTKLEDSAMYFCASKDIADQETQYFGPGTRLLVL.

This clone was seen a handful of times. The chain carries TRBV5-5 and TRBJ1-5, with TRBD1 matching over 7 bases. The CDR3 extends over 14 amino acids. V was clipped by 4 bases and J by 4 bases; unmatched bases: 5. CDR1 and CDR2 from the germline V gene are SGHKS and YYEKEE (reference sequence). CDR3 protein: CASSRDSNNQPQHF. CDR3 bases: TGTGCCAGCAGCCGGGACAGTAATAATCAGCCCCAGCATTTT.

V usage is TRBV5-4 and J usage is TRBJ2-3, with TRBD1 as a possible D gene (6 bases). The CDR3 covers 15 residues. The V gene lost 0 bases and the J gene lost 2 bases, with 10 bases spanning the gap. In germline, CDR1 is SGHNT, CDR2 YYREEE (reference sequence). The CDR3 protein is CASSLVGGITDTQYF. The CDR3 DNA sequence: TGTGCCAGCAGCTTGGTTGGGGGCATCACAGATACGCAGTATTTT.

V and J are TRBV6-5 and TRBJ1-6; 7 nucleotides match TRBD1. The ends lost 4 bases at V and 7 bases at J; junction bases unmatched: 10. Germline V lookup: CDR1 MNHEY, CDR2 SVGAGI. This CDR3 comprises 16 residues. This CDR3 reads CASSSYSTGVNSPLHF. CDR3 sequence (DNA): TGTGCCAGCAGTTCGTACTCCACAGGGGTAAATTCACCCCTCCACTTT.

The chain has TRBV6-5 and TRBJ2-3; 8 nucleotides align to TRBD2. The CDR3 is made up of 15 amino acids. Germline trimming cut 2 bases from V and 5 bases from J; bases unmatched to any gene: 6. The germline CDR1 and CDR2 sequences are MNHEY and SVGAGI. The CDR3 nucleotides read TGTGCCAGCAGTTACCTGGCCGGGGGGGTAGATACGCAGTATTTT. Protein: CASSYLAGGVDTQYF.

This clone was detected only once. The genes are TRBV13 and TRBJ2-7, with 8 bases matching TRBD1. This CDR3 is built from 19 residues. V was pared by 5 bases and J by 2 bases, with 20 bases of the junction left unmatched. From germline, CDR1 is PRHDT and CDR2 FYEKMQ (reference sequence). In nucleotides, the CDR3 is TGTGCCAGCAGCCCCCCCGGGGGACAGGCCTCCACTGCTACCTACGAGCAGTACTTC. Encoded protein: CASSPPGGQASTATYEQYF.

J is TRBJ2-1 and V is TRBV7-6; D not certain. The V and J ends lost 1 base and 8 bases respectively, with 6 bases between them. CDR1 and CDR2 (germline): SGHVS, FNYEAQ. This CDR3 has 12 residues. DNA of the CDR3: TGTGCCAGCAGCTTAGTAGCTCATGAGCAGTTCTTC. It yields the protein CASSLVAHEQFF. Full variable domain (missing parts from reference TRBV7-6 and TRBJ2-1): GAGVSQSPRYKVTKRGQDVALRCDPISGHVSLYWYRQALGQGPEFLTYFNYEAQQDKSGLPNDRFSAERPEGSISTLTIQRTEQRDSAMYRCASSLVAHEQFFGPGTRLTVL.

The V and J genes are TRBV15 and TRBJ2-7; 9 bases align to TRBD1. Germline CDR1 is LNHNV and CDR2 is YYDKDF (reference sequence). The V and J ends lost 3 bases and 0 bases, in that order; junction bases with no gene match: 3. The CDR3 spans 15 residues. The CDR3 spells CATSREGQGSYEQYF. Written as DNA, the CDR3 is TGTGCCACCAGCAGGGAGGGACAGGGCTCCTACGAGCAGTACTTC.

This clone was found a few times. This chain's CDR3 is CASSQGVNTEAFF. In DNA form, the CDR3 reads TGTGCCAGCAGCCAGGGGGTGAACACTGAAGCTTTCTTT. The chain uses TRBV11-2 and TRBJ1-1; TRBD1 matches 7 bases. This CDR3 spans 13 amino acids. V lost 5 bases and J lost 0; bases outside the gene matches: 0. The germline CDR1 and CDR2 sequences are SGHAT and FQNNGV.

This chain connects TRBV6-1 to TRBJ2-3, with 7 bases matching TRBD2. Germline values: CDR1 MNHNS, CDR2 SASEGT. V gave up 4 bases and J gave up 1 base; unmatched junction bases: 11. CDR3 length: 17 residues. The CDR3 sequence is CASSGRGSSLRTDTQYF. DNA for the CDR3: TGTGCCAGCAGTGGGCGGGGGAGCTCTTTGCGCACAGATACGCAGTATTTT.

This rearrangement joins TRBV6-5 to TRBJ1-1; possible D gene TRBD1, 5 bases. The CDR3 loop spans 13 amino acids. Germline CDR1 is MNHEY and CDR2 is SVGAGI. The V end lost 6 bases, the J end lost 10 bases, and 18 bases lay between the germline ends. The CDR3: CASSPTLQGSAFF. Here the CDR3 DNA reads TGTGCCAGCAGCCCTACCTTGCAGGGTTCAGCTTTCTTT.

This chain links TRBV7-9 with TRBJ2-7; 7 positions agree with TRBD1. The CDR3 extends over 14 amino acids. Germline V gene lookup returns CDR1 SEHNR and CDR2 FQNEAQ (reference sequence). V shed 4 bases, J shed 7 bases, and the junction held 10 bases outside the gene matches. The CDR3 DNA sequence: TGTGCCAGCAGCTCTTACAGGGGACGAGGGGAGCAGTACTTC. Its protein product is CASSSYRGRGEQYF.

The chain employs TRBV5-1 and TRBJ1-1, with no clear D. CDR1 is SGHRS, CDR2 YFSETQ, per germline. The germline V and J ends were trimmed by 1 base and 1 base, with 17 bases remaining between them. The CDR3 has 17 residues. The DNA of the CDR3 is TGCGCCAGCAGCTTGACGGGCGGGGATAGGTGGAACACTGAAGCTTTCTTT. Its translation: CASSLTGGDRWNTEAFF.

The CDR3 sequence is CATNFEGGTYGYTF. CDR3 coding DNA: TGTGCCACCAACTTTGAAGGGGGAACGTATGGCTACACCTTC. V gene TRBV15 combines with J gene TRBJ1-2; possibly TRBD1 for D (6 bases). The V end was cut by 7 bases, the J end by 5 bases, with 17 bases between. Germline V CDR1 and CDR2: LNHNV, YYDKDF (reference sequence). The CDR3 sequence is 14 residues long. The variable domain in full, completed from reference TRBV15 and TRBJ1-2, reads DAMVIQNPRYQVTQFGKPVTLSCSQTLNHNVMYWYQQKSSQAPKLLFHYYDKDFNNEADTPDNFQSRRPNTSFCFLDIRSPGLGDTAMYLCATNFEGGTYGYTFGSGTRLTVV.

This chain links TRBV2 with TRBJ2-7, with D possibly TRBD1 on 6 matching bases. CDR3 length equals 16 residues. The V gene lost 3 bases and the J gene lost 2 bases, with 17 bases spanning the gap. Germline assignment: CDR1 SNHLY and CDR2 FYNNEI. In DNA form, the CDR3 reads TGTGCCAGCAGTGATTCCGCCGGGACACCAACCTACGAGCAGTACTTC. Protein sequence: CASSDSAGTPTYEQYF.

This chain links TRBV6-5 with TRBJ2-3; weak D call: TRBD2 (6 bases). The CDR3 covers 14 residues. The germline V gene has CDR1 MNHEY and CDR2 SVGAGI. V lost 7 bases, J lost 4 bases, and 15 bases lay in between. The CDR3 sequence: CASNSGTLADTQYF. CDR3 sequence (DNA): TGTGCCAGCAACTCCGGGACTCTAGCAGATACGCAGTATTTT.

This clone occurred a few times. In DNA form, the CDR3 reads TGTGCCAGTAGTTTTAGCTATGGCTACACCTTC. It translates to CASSFSYGYTF. The gene calls are TRBV19 and TRBJ1-2; D remains unclear. This CDR3 spans 11 amino acids. CDR1 and CDR2 (germline): LNHDA, SQIVND (reference sequence). The ends were cut back, 5 bases at V and 4 bases at J, with 5 bases in the middle.

The genes are TRBV9 and TRBJ2-7; no firm D call. V was trimmed by 1 base and J by 1 base, leaving 9 bases between them. In germline, CDR1 is SGDLS, CDR2 YYNGEE. This CDR3 has 14 amino acids. CDR3 sequence (DNA): TGTGCCAGCAGCGTATGGGCCAGTTCCTACGAGCAGTACTTC. Its protein is CASSVWASSYEQYF.

V and J are TRBV29-1 and TRBJ2-5; TRBD1 matches at 8 bases. CDR1 and CDR2 from the germline V gene are SQVTM and ANQGSEA. The CDR3 consists of 16 residues. Losses at the gene ends were 1 base for V and 2 bases for J; bases not matched to a gene: 9. The chain's CDR3 is CSVEATYRTGQETQYF. The CDR3 nucleotides read TGCAGCGTTGAAGCGACTTATCGGACAGGGCAAGAGACCCAGTACTTC.

V gene TRBV2 combines with J gene TRBJ2-1; TRBD1 might be the D (6 bases). Germline CDR1 and CDR2: SNHLY and FYNNEI. This CDR3 contains 15 residues. The V end lost 5 bases, the J end lost 6 bases, and 17 bases lay between the germline ends. CDR3 coding DNA: TGTGCCAGCAGTAACCCGGTCCAAGGGGGCAATGAGCAGTTCTTC. Translated, it gives CASSNPVQGGNEQFF.

J is TRBJ2-5 and V is TRBV9, with D perhaps TRBD2 (7 bases). CDR3 size: 15 residues. The V gene's germline CDR1 is SGDLS and CDR2 YYNGEE. The V end was cut by 6 bases, the J end by 1 base, with 16 bases between. CDR3 region: CASTKGGASQETQYF. CDR3 sequence (DNA): TGTGCCAGCACCAAAGGGGGGGCTTCCCAAGAGACCCAGTACTTC.

This clone occurred once. Here the CDR3 reads CASRYPGGWETQYF. DNA for the CDR3: TGCGCCAGCAGGTACCCAGGGGGTTGGGAGACCCAGTACTTC. The chain carries TRBV10-1 and TRBJ2-5, with 7 bases fitting TRBD1. The ends lost 6 bases at V and 5 bases at J; junction bases unmatched: 9. Germline CDR1 and CDR2: WNHNN and SYGVQD (reference sequence). The CDR3 totals 14 residues.

This chain links TRBV19 with TRBJ1-2, with 7 bases aligning to TRBD1. Germline V gene sequence: CDR1 LNHDA, CDR2 SQIVND (reference sequence). CDR3 length: 14 amino acids. With V trimmed by 7 bases and J by 6 bases, 11 bases remained unmatched. CDR3 nucleotide sequence: TGTGCCAGTACCATTATTGGGACAGATCATGGCTACACCTTC. This gives the protein CASTIIGTDHGYTF.

The chain employs TRBV29-1 and TRBJ2-7, with a tentative D call TRBD1 (5 bases). This CDR3 contains 16 residues. V was clipped by 6 bases and J by 5 bases, with 26 bases between them. Per the germline V gene, CDR1 is SQVTM and CDR2 is ANQGSEA. CDR3 residues: CSVLGSTDRWGHEQYF. In DNA form, the CDR3 reads TGCAGCGTCTTAGGTTCCACAGACCGTTGGGGCCACGAGCAGTACTTC.

The chain joins TRBV11-2 to TRBJ1-2, with D possibly being TRBD1 (6 bases). There are 14 residues in the CDR3. CDR1 and CDR2 (germline): SGHAT, FQNNGV. V shed 5 bases and J shed 5 bases, with 15 bases lying between them. The CDR3 DNA reads as TGTGCCAGCAGCGAGGTAACAGGGTTGTATGGCTACACCTTC. Amino acids: CASSEVTGLYGYTF. Variable domain in full (rest from reference TRBV11-2 and TRBJ1-2): EAGVAQSPRYKIIEKRQSVAFWCNPISGHATLYWYQQILGQGPKLLIQFQNNGVVDDSQLPKDRFSAERLKGVDSTLKIQPAKLEDSAVYLCASSEVTGLYGYTFGSGTRLTVV.

J is TRBJ2-3 and V is TRBV5-1; TRBD1 agrees at 8 bases. The CDR3 loop spans 16 amino acids. V lost 3 bases, J lost 2 bases, and 8 bases stayed unmatched. The germline gives CDR1 SGHRS, CDR2 YFSETQ. CDR3 sequence (DNA): TGCGCCAGCAGCTCAAGAGGACAGGGACCCACAGATACGCAGTATTTT. It yields the protein CASSSRGQGPTDTQYF. Drawing the rest from reference TRBV5-1 and TRBJ2-3, the complete variable domain is KAGVTQTPRYLIKTRGQQVTLSCSPISGHRSVSWYQQTPGQGLQFLFEYFSETQRNKGNFPGRFSGRQFSNSRSEMNVSTLELGDSALYLCASSSRGQGPTDTQYFGPGTRLTVL.